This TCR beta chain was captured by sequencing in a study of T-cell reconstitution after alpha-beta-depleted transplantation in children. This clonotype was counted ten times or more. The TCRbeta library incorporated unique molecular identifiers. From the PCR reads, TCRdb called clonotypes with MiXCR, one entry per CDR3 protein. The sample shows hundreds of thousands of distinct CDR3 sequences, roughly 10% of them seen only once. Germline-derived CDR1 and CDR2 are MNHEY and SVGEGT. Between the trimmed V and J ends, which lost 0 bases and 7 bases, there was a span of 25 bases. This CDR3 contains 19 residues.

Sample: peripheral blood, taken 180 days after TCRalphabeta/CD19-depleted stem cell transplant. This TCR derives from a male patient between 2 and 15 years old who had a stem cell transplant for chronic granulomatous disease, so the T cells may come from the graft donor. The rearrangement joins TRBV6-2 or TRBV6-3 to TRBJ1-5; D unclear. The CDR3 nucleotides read TGTGCCAGCAGTTACTCGCAAGACGTCGCGATTTCTACGAGGCAGCCCCAGCATTTT. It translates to CASSYSQDVAISTRQPQHF.